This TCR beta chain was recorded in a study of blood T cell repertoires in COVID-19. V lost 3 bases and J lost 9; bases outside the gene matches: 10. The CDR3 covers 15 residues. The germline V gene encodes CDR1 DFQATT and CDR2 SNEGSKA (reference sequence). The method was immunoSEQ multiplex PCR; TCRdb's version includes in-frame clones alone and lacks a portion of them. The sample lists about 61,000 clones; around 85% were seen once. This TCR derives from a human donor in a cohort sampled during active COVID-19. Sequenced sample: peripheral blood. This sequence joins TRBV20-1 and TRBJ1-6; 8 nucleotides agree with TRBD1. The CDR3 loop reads CSASPGAGGGSPLHF. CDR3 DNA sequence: TGCAGTGCTAGTCCCGGGGCAGGGGGCGGTTCACCCCTCCACTTT.